This T cell receptor (beta chain) appears in the sequencing data of a study of T cell repertoires in cytomegalovirus infection. Study overall: Through public TCR beta signatures, both CMV infection and matching HLA type were indicated.

Germline CDR1 is SNHLY and CDR2 is FYNNEI. V was shortened by 0 bases and J by 15 bases, with 20 bases between the two germline ends. This CDR3 has 15 amino acids. One entry per CDR3 protein results from TCRdb running MiXCR on the reads. The sample has 650,000 to 900,000 distinct CDR3 sequences, 32% seen once. Concerning this clonotype itself: Antigen: not known.

The chain recombines TRBV2 with TRBJ1-4; TRBD1 might be the D (6 bases). Source: cultured CD8+ T cells from PBMCs, taken from culture after CMV antigen stimulation. The clonotype was recovered from a human donor in good health (CMV status not recorded). Some clones in this sample may be carry-over from other donors' samples. CDR3 residues: CASSEAQGRQDLMFF. In DNA, the CDR3 is TGTGCCAGCAGTGAAGCGCAGGGGAGACAAGACTTGATGTTTTTT.